A selection of T cell receptor beta chains follows, all from one sample in a study of T cells in Graves' hyperthyroidism and ophthalmopathy. Each CDR3 protein is one row after TCRdb ran MiXCR on the multiplex PCR reads. This sample has 540,000 or so distinct CDR3 sequences; around 14% occur once, and the top ten carry 6.5% to 8%. Sequencing input: blood. The receptors derive from a woman younger than 45 with Graves' hyperthyroidism. Each CDR3 is given with its conserved first and last residue. Where a row states a size, it is once, few, many or the class of an expanded clone; other rows omit it.

j_call: TRBJ2-2; cdr3_length: 15; clone_size: .; v_call: TRBV18; cdr3_aa: CASSPPNANTGELFF
j_call: TRBJ2-1; cdr3_length: 14; clone_size: many; v_call: TRBV5-1; cdr3_aa: CASSSGARGNEQFF
j_call: TRBJ1-3; cdr3_length: 18; clone_size: .; v_call: TRBV3-1; cdr3_aa: CASSAYAGIRRSGNTIYF
j_call: TRBJ2-1; cdr3_length: 16; clone_size: .; v_call: TRBV19; cdr3_aa: CASSIVRRDSYNEQFF
j_call: TRBJ1-1; cdr3_length: 14; clone_size: few; v_call: TRBV19; cdr3_aa: CASSLGTGVAEAFF
j_call: TRBJ2-7; cdr3_length: 14; clone_size: many; v_call: TRBV5-1; cdr3_aa: CASRPQREIYEQYF
j_call: TRBJ1-2; cdr3_length: 14; clone_size: many; v_call: TRBV10-3; cdr3_aa: CAIRDGRFNYGYTF
j_call: TRBJ2-1; cdr3_length: 16; clone_size: many; v_call: TRBV27; cdr3_aa: CASSHPLAGGLDEQFF
j_call: TRBJ1-5; cdr3_length: 13; clone_size: many; v_call: TRBV5-1; cdr3_aa: CASSLVGRQPQHF
j_call: TRBJ2-7; cdr3_length: 17; clone_size: many; v_call: TRBV12-3/TRBV12-4; cdr3_aa: CASSPVTSGRTSYEQYF
j_call: TRBJ2-7; cdr3_length: 13; clone_size: .; v_call: TRBV19; cdr3_aa: CASSRRGAYEQYF
j_call: TRBJ1-2; cdr3_length: 14; clone_size: once; v_call: TRBV27; cdr3_aa: CASSLNRDVYGYTF
j_call: TRBJ2-7; cdr3_length: 14; clone_size: many; v_call: TRBV20-1; cdr3_aa: CSASPRELGYEQYF
j_call: TRBJ2-7; cdr3_length: 11; clone_size: .; v_call: TRBV28; cdr3_aa: CASSVPYGQYF
j_call: TRBJ2-1; cdr3_length: 17; clone_size: .; v_call: TRBV3-1; cdr3_aa: CASSQVVGGRGYNEQFF
j_call: TRBJ2-7; cdr3_length: 11; clone_size: many; v_call: TRBV20-1; cdr3_aa: CSASRTYEQYF
j_call: TRBJ1-1; cdr3_length: 12; clone_size: .; v_call: TRBV19; cdr3_aa: CASSWGQFEAFF
j_call: TRBJ2-3; cdr3_length: 14; clone_size: many; v_call: TRBV12-5; cdr3_aa: CASGLVRSTDTQYF
j_call: TRBJ1-4; cdr3_length: 12; clone_size: many; v_call: TRBV20-1; cdr3_aa: CSARQVSQKLFF
j_call: TRBJ2-1; cdr3_length: 18; clone_size: many; v_call: TRBV7-3; cdr3_aa: CASSLTGLAGGVNNEQFF
j_call: TRBJ2-1; cdr3_length: 12; clone_size: .; v_call: TRBV29-1; cdr3_aa: CSVERESNEQFF
j_call: TRBJ2-1; cdr3_length: 15; clone_size: many; v_call: TRBV20-1; cdr3_aa: CSAQGAQREVNEQFF
j_call: TRBJ2-1; cdr3_length: 16; clone_size: .; v_call: TRBV29-1; cdr3_aa: CSVWGGSHQSAVEQFF
j_call: TRBJ1-5; cdr3_length: 15; clone_size: .; v_call: TRBV12-3/TRBV12-4; cdr3_aa: CASGLGQGGFQPQHF
j_call: TRBJ2-3; cdr3_length: 12; clone_size: many; v_call: TRBV28; cdr3_aa: CASSLAGSTQYF
j_call: TRBJ2-7; cdr3_length: 14; clone_size: many; v_call: TRBV28; cdr3_aa: CASRPGQGHYEQYF